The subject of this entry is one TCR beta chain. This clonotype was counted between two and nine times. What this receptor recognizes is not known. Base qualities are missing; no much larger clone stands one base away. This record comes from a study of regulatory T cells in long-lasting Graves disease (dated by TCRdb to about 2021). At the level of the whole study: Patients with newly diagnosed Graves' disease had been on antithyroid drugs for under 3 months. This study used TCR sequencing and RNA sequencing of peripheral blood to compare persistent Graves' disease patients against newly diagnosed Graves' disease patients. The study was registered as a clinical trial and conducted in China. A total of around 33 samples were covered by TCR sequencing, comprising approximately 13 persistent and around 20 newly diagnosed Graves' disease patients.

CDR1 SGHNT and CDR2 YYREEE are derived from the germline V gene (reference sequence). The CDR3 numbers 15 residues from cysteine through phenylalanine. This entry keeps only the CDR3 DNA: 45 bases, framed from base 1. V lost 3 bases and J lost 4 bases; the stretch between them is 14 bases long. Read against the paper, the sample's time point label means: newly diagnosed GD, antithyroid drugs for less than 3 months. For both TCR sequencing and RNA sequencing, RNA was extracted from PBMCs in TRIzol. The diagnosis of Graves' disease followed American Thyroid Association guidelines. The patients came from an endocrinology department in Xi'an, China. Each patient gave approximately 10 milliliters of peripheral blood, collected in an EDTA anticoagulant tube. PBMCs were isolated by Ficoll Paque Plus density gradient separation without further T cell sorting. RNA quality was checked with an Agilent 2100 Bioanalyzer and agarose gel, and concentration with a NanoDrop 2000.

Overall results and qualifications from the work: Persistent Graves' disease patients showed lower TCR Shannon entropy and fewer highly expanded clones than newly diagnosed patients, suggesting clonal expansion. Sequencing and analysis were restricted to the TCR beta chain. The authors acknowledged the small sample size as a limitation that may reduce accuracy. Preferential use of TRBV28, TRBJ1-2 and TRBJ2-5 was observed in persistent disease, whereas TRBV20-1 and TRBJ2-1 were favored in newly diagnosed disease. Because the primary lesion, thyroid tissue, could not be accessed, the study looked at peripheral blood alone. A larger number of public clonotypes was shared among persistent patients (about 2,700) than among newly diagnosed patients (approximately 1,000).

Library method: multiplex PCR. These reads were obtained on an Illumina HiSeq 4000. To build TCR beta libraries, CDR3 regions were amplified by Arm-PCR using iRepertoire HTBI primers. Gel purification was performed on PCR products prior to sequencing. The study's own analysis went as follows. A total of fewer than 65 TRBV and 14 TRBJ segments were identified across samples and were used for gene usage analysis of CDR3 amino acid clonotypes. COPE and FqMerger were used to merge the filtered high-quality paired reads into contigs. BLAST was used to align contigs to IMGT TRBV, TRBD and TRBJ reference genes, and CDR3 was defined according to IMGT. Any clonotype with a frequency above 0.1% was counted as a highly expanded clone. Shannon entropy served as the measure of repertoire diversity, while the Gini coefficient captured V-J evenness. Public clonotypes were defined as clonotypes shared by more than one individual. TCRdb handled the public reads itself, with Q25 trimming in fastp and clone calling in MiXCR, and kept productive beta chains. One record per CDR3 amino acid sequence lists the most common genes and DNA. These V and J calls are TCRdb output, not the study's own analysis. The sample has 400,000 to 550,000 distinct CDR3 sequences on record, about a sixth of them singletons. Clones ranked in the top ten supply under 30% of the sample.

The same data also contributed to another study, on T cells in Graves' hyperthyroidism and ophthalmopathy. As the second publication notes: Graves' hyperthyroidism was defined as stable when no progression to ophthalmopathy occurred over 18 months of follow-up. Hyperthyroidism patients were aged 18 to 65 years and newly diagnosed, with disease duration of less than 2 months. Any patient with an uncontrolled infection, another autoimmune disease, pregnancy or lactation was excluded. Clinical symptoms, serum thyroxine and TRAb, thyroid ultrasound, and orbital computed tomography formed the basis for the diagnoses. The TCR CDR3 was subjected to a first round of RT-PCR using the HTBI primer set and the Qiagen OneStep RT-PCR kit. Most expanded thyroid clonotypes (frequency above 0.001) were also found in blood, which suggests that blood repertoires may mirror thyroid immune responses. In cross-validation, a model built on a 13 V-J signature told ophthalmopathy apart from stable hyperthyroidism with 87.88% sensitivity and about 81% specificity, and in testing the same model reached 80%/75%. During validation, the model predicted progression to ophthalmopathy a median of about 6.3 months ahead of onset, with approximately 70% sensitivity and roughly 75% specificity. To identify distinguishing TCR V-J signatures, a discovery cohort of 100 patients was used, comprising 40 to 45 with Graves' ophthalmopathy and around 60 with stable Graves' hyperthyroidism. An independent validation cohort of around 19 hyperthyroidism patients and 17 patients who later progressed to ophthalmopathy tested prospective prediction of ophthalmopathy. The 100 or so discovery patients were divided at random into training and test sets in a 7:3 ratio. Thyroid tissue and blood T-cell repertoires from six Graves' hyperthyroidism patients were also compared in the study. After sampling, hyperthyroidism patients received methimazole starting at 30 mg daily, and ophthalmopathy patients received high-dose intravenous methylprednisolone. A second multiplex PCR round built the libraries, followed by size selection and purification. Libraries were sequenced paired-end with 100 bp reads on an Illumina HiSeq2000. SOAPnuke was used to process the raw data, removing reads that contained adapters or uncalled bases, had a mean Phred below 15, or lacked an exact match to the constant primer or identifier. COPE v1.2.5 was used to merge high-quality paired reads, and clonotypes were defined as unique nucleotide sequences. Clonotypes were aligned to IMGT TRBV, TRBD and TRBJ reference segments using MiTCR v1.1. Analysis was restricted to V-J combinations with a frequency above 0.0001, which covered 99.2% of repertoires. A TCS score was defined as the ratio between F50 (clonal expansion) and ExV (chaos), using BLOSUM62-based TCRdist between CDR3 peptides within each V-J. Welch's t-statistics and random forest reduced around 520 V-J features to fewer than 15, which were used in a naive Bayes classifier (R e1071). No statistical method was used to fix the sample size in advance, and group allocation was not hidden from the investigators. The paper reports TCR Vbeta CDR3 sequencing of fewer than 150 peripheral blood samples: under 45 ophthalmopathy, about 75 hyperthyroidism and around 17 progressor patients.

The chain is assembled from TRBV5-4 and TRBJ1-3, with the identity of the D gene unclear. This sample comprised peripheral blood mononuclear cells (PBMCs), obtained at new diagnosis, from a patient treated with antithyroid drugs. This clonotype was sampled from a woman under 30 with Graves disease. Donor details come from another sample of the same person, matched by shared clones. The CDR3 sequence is CASSSTPTRGNTIYF. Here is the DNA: TGTGCCAGCAGCTCGACGCCAACGAGGGGAAACACCATATATTTT.